One sample yielded the 8 T cell receptor beta chains listed below, sequenced in a study of neurological immune-mediated disorders. As for time point: longitudinal time-point 3. TCRdb re-called the 5' RACE reads with MiXCR, one entry per CDR3 protein. The sample lists around 100,000 distinct CDR3 sequences, 10% to 12% occurring once. The sequencing sample was made of PBMCs. All receptors come from a female donor with HTLV-1-associated myelopathy (HAM/TSP).

Only a few counts were recorded for this clonotype. This chain joins TRBV4-1 and TRBJ1-1, with D maybe TRBD1 (5 bases). The V gene lost 4 bases and the J gene lost 2 bases, with 20 bases spanning the gap. The V gene's germline CDR1 is MGHRA and CDR2 YSYEKL. The CDR3 runs to 17 residues. The CDR3 sequence is CASSPFGGGPSNTEAFF. CDR3 DNA sequence: TGCGCCAGCAGCCCCTTTGGGGGGGGACCCTCCAACACTGAAGCTTTCTTT.

This clonotype was detected a few times. The chain couples TRBV7-6 to TRBJ2-7, with D hard to call. Germline V gene sequence: CDR1 SGHVS, CDR2 FNYEAQ. With 5 bases removed from V and 0 bases from J, the gap between germline ends came to 14 bases. The CDR3 is 15 amino acids. CDR3 nucleotide sequence: TGTGCCAGCAGCGAAGACCGCCTGTTCTCCTACGAGCAGTACTTC. Its protein product is CASSEDRLFSYEQYF.

This clonotype was counted ten times or more. Here the CDR3 reads CASSSGLEYNEQFF. The CDR3 DNA is TGCGCCAGCAGCTCGGGACTCGAGTACAATGAGCAGTTCTTC. J is TRBJ2-1 and V is TRBV5-1, with D tentatively TRBD2 (6 bases). Looked up from germline, CDR1 is SGHRS and CDR2 is YFSETQ. V lost 3 bases to trimming and J lost 4 bases, with 11 bases between them. The CDR3 totals 14 residues.

This clonotype was detected ten times or more. The chain couples TRBV28 to TRBJ2-3; either TRBD1 or TRBD2 may supply D (6 bases each). CDR1 and CDR2 (germline): MDHEN, SYDVKM. CDR3 size: 15 residues. Trimming left V 1 base short and J 5 bases short, with 13 bases between. The CDR3 sequence: CASSLSGAGGDTQYF. In DNA form, the CDR3 reads TGTGCCAGCAGTTTATCGGGGGCCGGGGGAGATACGCAGTATTTT.

This clonotype was observed a few times. J is TRBJ1-5 and V is TRBV5-5; a weak D match, TRBD1 (5 bases). Trimming removed 2 bases from V and 9 bases from J, with 15 bases in between. Germline V gene lookup returns CDR1 SGHKS and CDR2 YYEKEE (reference sequence). The CDR3 consists of 14 residues. CDR3 bases: TGTGCCAGCAGCTTCGGGGGGTCTCTCGGGCCCCAGCATTTT. This encodes CASSFGGSLGPQHF.

This clonotype came up many times. The DNA for the CDR3 is TGTGCCAGCAGCTTTCTAGCGGGGTTACACAGCTCCTACAATGAGCAGTTCTTC. Amino acid sequence: CASSFLAGLHSSYNEQFF. This chain joins TRBV11-2 and TRBJ2-1; 9 bases line up with TRBD2. The V gene's germline CDR1 is SGHAT and CDR2 FQNNGV. The V segment lost 3 bases and the J segment 0 bases; nucleotides outside the gene matches: 9. The CDR3 is 18 amino acids.

In regard to this clonotype: A much larger clone sits a single nucleotide away, making a read error possible. This chain connects TRBV5-1 to TRBJ2-1, with D unclear. The CDR3 is 15 residues long. The V gene's germline CDR1 is SGHRS and CDR2 YFSETQ. Between the trimmed V and J ends, which lost 4 bases and 2 bases, there was a span of 13 bases. DNA of the CDR3: TGCGCCAGCAGCCCCGCGGTCGGAACCTACAATGAGCAGTTCTTC. Translated: CASSPAVGTYNEQFF.

The sample holds many counts of this clonotype. This sequence joins TRBV3-1 and TRBJ2-7; 7 nucleotides match TRBD2. V lost 4 bases and J lost 0; bases outside the gene matches: 3. The CDR3 consists of 14 residues. The germline V gene encodes CDR1 LGHDT and CDR2 YNNKEL (reference sequence). CDR3 residues: CASSRRGDSYEQYF. The CDR3 bases are TGTGCCAGCAGCCGTCGGGGGGACTCCTACGAGCAGTACTTC.